This T cell receptor (beta chain) was sequenced in a study of vaccination and CD4 T cells after COVID-19. As regards this clonotype: Its antigen is as yet unknown.

Cultured CD4+ T cells had their DNA profiled by the Oncomine TCR Beta short-read assay. TCRdb recomputed calls from the PCR reads with MiXCR, one row per CDR3 protein. The sample records roughly 7,400 distinct CDR3 sequences, approximately 34% being singletons. Treatment defined: roughly 10-day PBMC culture with coronavirus spike peptide pools or control peptides (ViraFEST assay). CD4+ T lymphocytes from the unexposed donor were collected before the COVID-19 pandemic (2011-2018). Germline assignment: CDR1 DFQATT and CDR2 SNEGSKA (reference sequence). The CDR3 consists of 13 residues. The V and J ends lost 1 base and 3 bases, in that order; junction bases with no gene match: 1.

This receptor was obtained from a human donor in good health. Specimen: CD4+ T cells from blood, cultured in vitro. The chain combines TRBV20-1 with TRBJ2-7; 9 bases align to TRBD2. The CDR3, as DNA: TGCAGTGCTAGAGTACTAGCGGGCTACGAGCAGTACTTC. It encodes CSARVLAGYEQYF.